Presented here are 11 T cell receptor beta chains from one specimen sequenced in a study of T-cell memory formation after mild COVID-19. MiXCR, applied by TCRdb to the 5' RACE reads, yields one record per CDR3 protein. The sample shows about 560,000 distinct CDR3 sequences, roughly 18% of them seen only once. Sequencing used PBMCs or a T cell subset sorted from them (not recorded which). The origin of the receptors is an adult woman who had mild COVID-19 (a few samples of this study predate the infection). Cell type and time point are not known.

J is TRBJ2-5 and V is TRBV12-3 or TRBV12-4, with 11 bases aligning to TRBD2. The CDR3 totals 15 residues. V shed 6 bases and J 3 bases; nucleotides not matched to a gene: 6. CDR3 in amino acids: CASSPPTSGEETQYF. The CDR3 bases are TGTGCCAGCAGCCCCCCGACTAGCGGGGAAGAGACCCAGTACTTC.

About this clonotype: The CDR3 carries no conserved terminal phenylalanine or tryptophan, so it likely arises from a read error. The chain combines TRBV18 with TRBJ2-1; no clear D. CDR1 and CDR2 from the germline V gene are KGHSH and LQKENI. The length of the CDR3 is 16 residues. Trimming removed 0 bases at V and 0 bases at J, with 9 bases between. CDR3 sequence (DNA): TGTGCCAGCTCACCACCTTGGGGTAGCTCCTACAATGAGCAGTTCTTA. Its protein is CASSPPWGSSYNEQFL.

CDR3 nucleotide sequence: TGCAGCGTTGAATCGTCGAGCGGGGTTTTAAAGACCCAGTACTTC. This sequence encodes CSVESSSGVLKTQYF. The rearrangement links TRBV29-1 to TRBJ2-5; 7 bases align to TRBD2. The ends lost 2 bases at V and 6 bases at J; junction bases unmatched: 12. Germline-derived CDR1 and CDR2 are SQVTM and ANQGSEA. This CDR3 comprises 15 residues.

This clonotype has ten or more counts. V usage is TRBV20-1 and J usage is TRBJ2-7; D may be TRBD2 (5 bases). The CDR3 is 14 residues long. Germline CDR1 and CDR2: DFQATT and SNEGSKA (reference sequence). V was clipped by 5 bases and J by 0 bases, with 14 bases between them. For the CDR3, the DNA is TGCAGTGCTGCTAGCAGAACGAGCTCCTACGAGCAGTACTTC. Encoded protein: CSAASRTSSYEQYF.

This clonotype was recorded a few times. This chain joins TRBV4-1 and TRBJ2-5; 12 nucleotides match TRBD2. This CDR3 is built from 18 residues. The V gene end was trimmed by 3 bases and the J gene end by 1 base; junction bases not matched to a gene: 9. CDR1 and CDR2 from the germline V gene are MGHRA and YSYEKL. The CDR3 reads CASSQRLAGAPTQETQYF. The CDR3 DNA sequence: TGCGCCAGCAGCCAGCGACTAGCGGGGGCACCTACCCAAGAGACCCAGTACTTC.

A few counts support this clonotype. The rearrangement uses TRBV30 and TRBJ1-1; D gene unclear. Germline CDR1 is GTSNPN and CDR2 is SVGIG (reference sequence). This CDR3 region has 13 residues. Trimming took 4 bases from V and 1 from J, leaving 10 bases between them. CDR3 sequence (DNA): TGTGCCTGGAATTGGCAAGCGAACACTGAAGCTTTCTTT. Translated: CAWNWQANTEAFF.

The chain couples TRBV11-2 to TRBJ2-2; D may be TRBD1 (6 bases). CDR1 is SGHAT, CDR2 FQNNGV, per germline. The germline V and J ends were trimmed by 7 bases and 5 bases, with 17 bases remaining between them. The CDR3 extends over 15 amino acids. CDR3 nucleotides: TGTGCCAGCACCCCACAGGGACCGGGGACCGGGGAGCTGTTTTTT. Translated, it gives CASTPQGPGTGELFF.

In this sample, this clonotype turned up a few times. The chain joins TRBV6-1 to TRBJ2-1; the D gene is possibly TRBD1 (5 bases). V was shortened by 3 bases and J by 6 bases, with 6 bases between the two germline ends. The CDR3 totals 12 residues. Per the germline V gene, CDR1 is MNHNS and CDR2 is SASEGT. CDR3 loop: CASSDQGNEQFF. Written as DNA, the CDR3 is TGTGCCAGCAGTGATCAGGGCAATGAGCAGTTCTTC.

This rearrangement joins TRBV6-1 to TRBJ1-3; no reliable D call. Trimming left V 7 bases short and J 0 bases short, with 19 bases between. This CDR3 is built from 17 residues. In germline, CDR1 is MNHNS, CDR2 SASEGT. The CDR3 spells CASTPSPMLDSGNTIYF. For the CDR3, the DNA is TGTGCCAGCACCCCCTCGCCGATGTTGGACTCTGGAAACACCATATATTTT.

CDR3 sequence (DNA): TGTGCCAGCAGCTGCTCTAAGGAGGGGTTGAGATTTCTGTTAGAGACCCAGTACTTC. This encodes CASSCSKEGLRFLLETQYF. J is TRBJ2-5 and V is TRBV5-6; TRBD2 is a possible D gene (6 bases). Trimming cost V 3 bases and J 4 bases, with 28 bases left between them. The CDR3 sequence is 19 residues long. Per germline, CDR1 SGHDT and CDR2 YYEEEE.

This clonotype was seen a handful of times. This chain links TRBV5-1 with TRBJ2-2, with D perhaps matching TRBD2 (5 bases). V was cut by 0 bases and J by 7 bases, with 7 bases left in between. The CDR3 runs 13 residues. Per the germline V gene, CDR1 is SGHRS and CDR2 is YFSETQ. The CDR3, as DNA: TGCGCCAGCAGCTTGGTTCGGGGCGGGGAGCTGTTTTTT. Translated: CASSLVRGGELFF. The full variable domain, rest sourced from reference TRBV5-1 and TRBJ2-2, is KAGVTQTPRYLIKTRGQQVTLSCSPISGHRSVSWYQQTPGQGLQFLFEYFSETQRNKGNFPGRFSGRQFSNSRSEMNVSTLELGDSALYLCASSLVRGGELFFGEGSRLTVL.